Below are 30 T cell receptor beta chains sequenced from a single sample in a study of beta chain features in type 1 diabetes. Sequenced material consisted of expressed TCRB transcripts (all of the isolated RNA was reverse transcribed). Clones were sequenced by immunoSEQ multiplex PCR, and TCRdb holds only the in-frame ones, with some missing. The profile shows about half a million clones, roughly 30% of them singletons. The sequenced material came from naive CD4+ T cells from blood. Receptors originate from a man aged 18 to 35 in good health.

This clone was counted only a few times. This sequence joins TRBV15 and TRBJ2-1; D perhaps matches TRBD2 (5 bases). V gave up 2 bases and J gave up 0 bases, with 14 bases separating them. The CDR3 is 17 residues long. Per germline, CDR1 LNHNV and CDR2 YYDKDF (reference sequence). The CDR3 reads CATSRPPPGSSYNEQFF. The DNA of the CDR3 is TGTGCCACCAGCAGACCCCCCCCGGGAAGCTCCTACAATGAGCAGTTCTTC.

A few counts support this clone. The rearrangement uses TRBV4-1 and TRBJ2-5; tentative D call: TRBD1 (6 bases). This CDR3 region has 14 residues. V lost 4 bases, J lost 7 bases, and 16 bases lay in between. CDR1 is MGHRA, CDR2 YSYEKL, per germline. The DNA for the CDR3 is TGCGCCAGCAGCCTGGCAGGGGACGCAGGGACCCAGTACTTC. This codes for CASSLAGDAGTQYF.

The table lists this clone with a few counts. This chain joins TRBV6-5 and TRBJ2-3; possibly TRBD1 for D (6 bases). CDR3 length: 14 amino acids. With 6 bases removed from V and 3 bases from J, the gap between germline ends came to 13 bases. Germline CDR1 is MNHEY and CDR2 is SVGAGI. The CDR3 region is CASSQRTETDTQYF. DNA for the CDR3: TGTGCCAGCAGCCAACGGACAGAGACAGATACGCAGTATTTT.

This clone was picked up one time. The chain combines TRBV5-1 with TRBJ2-2; the match to TRBD1 covers 7 bases. V lost 4 bases and J lost 5; bases outside the gene matches: 8. The CDR3 runs 15 residues. Germline values: CDR1 SGHRS, CDR2 YFSETQ. CDR3 DNA sequence: TGCGCCAGCAGCCGTGACAGGGCAAAAACCGGGGAGCTGTTTTTT. The encoded protein is CASSRDRAKTGELFF.

The chain recombines TRBV30 with TRBJ2-7; D is ambiguous. Trimming removed 4 bases from V and 3 bases from J, with 13 bases in between. The CDR3 has 13 residues. The V gene's germline CDR1 is GTSNPN and CDR2 SVGIG (reference sequence). The CDR3 spells CAWTRGFLYEQYF. The CDR3 DNA sequence: TGTGCCTGGACCAGAGGTTTTCTCTACGAGCAGTACTTC.

This clone was seen a handful of times. The chain joins TRBV9 to TRBJ2-5; 8 bases align to TRBD2. CDR1 SGDLS and CDR2 YYNGEE come from the germline V gene. After removal of 0 bases from V and 3 bases from J, the junction contained 4 bases not matched to a gene. The CDR3 runs 15 residues. The CDR3 DNA follows: TGTGCCAGCAGCGTAGTCGGGAGGGTCGAAGAGACCCAGTACTTC. This sequence encodes CASSVVGRVEETQYF.

This clone has a handful of counts. The gene calls are TRBV15 and TRBJ1-1, with D unclear. In germline, CDR1 is LNHNV, CDR2 YYDKDF (reference sequence). This CDR3 is 13 amino acids long. V was pared by 0 bases and J by 3 bases, with 5 bases between. CDR3 in DNA: TGTGCCACCAGCAGAGACAGGTACACTGAAGCTTTCTTT. Translating it yields CATSRDRYTEAFF.

This clone was counted a few times. The genes are TRBV19 and TRBJ2-5; 7 bases match TRBD1. In germline, CDR1 is LNHDA, CDR2 SQIVND (reference sequence). Trimming took 6 bases from V and 5 from J; bases not matched to a gene: 3. This CDR3 has 12 residues. Written as DNA, the CDR3 is TGTGCCAGTAGAACAGGGGACGAGACCCAGTACTTC. As protein: CASRTGDETQYF.

This clone was observed a few times. The rearrangement joins TRBV6-6 to TRBJ1-4; D gene ambiguous. The CDR3 has 14 amino acids. V gave up 2 bases and J gave up 8 bases, with 12 bases separating them. The germline V gene encodes CDR1 MNHNY and CDR2 SVGAGI (reference sequence). CDR3 in amino acids: CASSYELGGEKLFF. In DNA, the CDR3 is TGTGCCAGCAGTTACGAACTCGGAGGAGAAAAACTGTTTTTT.

This clone has just a few counts. This chain uses TRBV25-1 with TRBJ2-7; TRBD1 is a possible D gene (5 bases). This CDR3 is built from 16 residues. Trimming shortened V by 3 bases and J by 2 bases, and 17 bases separated the two germline ends. The V gene's germline CDR1 is MGHDK and CDR2 SYGVNS. This CDR3 is CASSEGLGGTTYEQYF. The CDR3 DNA reads TGTGCCAGCAGTGAGGGGCTGGGTGGAACGACCTACGAGCAGTACTTC.

V usage is TRBV6-6 and J usage is TRBJ2-1, with D perhaps matching TRBD1 or TRBD2 (6 bases each). This CDR3 is built from 15 residues. CDR1 is MNHNY and CDR2 is SVGAGI in the germline V gene (reference sequence). Deletions cut 2 bases from V and 2 bases from J, with 10 bases between. Here the CDR3 DNA reads TGTGCCAGCAGTTACGGGGGGCCCACCTACAATGAGCAGTTCTTC. This gives the protein CASSYGGPTYNEQFF.

This clone showed up just a few times. The genes are TRBV7-9 and TRBJ2-5; weak D call: TRBD2 (5 bases). Between the trimmed V and J ends, which lost 0 bases and 5 bases, there was a span of 10 bases. This CDR3 spans 14 amino acids. CDR1 and CDR2 (germline): SEHNR, FQNEAQ (reference sequence). The CDR3 region is CASSLAAGGETQYF. In nucleotides, the CDR3 is TGTGCCAGCAGCTTAGCGGCGGGCGGGGAGACCCAGTACTTC.

The chain is built from TRBV29-1 and TRBJ2-3, with TRBD2 matching 10 bases. In germline, CDR1 is SQVTM, CDR2 ANQGSEA. Germline trimming cut 4 bases from V and 4 bases from J; bases unmatched to any gene: 5. The CDR3 contains 14 residues. CDR3 in amino acids: CSVASGSGADTQYF. The CDR3, as DNA: TGCAGCGTTGCTAGCGGGAGTGGGGCAGATACGCAGTATTTT.

This chain uses TRBV29-1 with TRBJ2-5, with TRBD1 matching 8 bases. Germline-derived CDR1 and CDR2 are SQVTM and ANQGSEA. Trimming at V came to 3 bases and at J to 5 bases, leaving 5 bases not matched to a gene. There are 13 residues in the CDR3. CDR3 amino acids: CSVDWQGAETQYF. In DNA, the CDR3 is TGCAGCGTTGATTGGCAGGGGGCCGAGACCCAGTACTTC.

The J gene is TRBJ1-2, the V gene TRBV30; D is unclear. V shed 0 bases and J shed 7 bases, with 9 bases lying between them. Per the germline V gene, CDR1 is GTSNPN and CDR2 is SVGIG (reference sequence). The CDR3 has 12 residues. The DNA of the CDR3 is TGTGCCTGGAGTGTAGGCTTCCTTGGCTACACCTTC. This encodes CAWSVGFLGYTF. Variable domain in full (rest from reference TRBV30 and TRBJ1-2): SQTIHQWPATLVQPVGSPLSLECTVEGTSNPNLYWYRQAAGRGLQLLFYSVGIGQISSEVPQNLSASRPQDRQFILSSKKLLLSDSGFYLCAWSVGFLGYTFGSGTRLTVV.

In this sample, this clone turned up a few times. The V and J genes are TRBV10-3 and TRBJ2-5, with D unclear. V lost 7 bases, J lost 2 bases, and 11 bases lay in between. The CDR3 is 13 residues long. In germline, CDR1 is ENHRY, CDR2 SYGVKD. CDR3: CAITRAPQETQYF. The CDR3 DNA follows: TGTGCCATCACCCGGGCCCCACAAGAGACCCAGTACTTC.

The genes are TRBV5-1 and TRBJ2-5; 14 bases agree with TRBD2. V lost 4 bases, J lost 3 bases, and 5 bases stayed unmatched. The CDR3 has 16 residues. Looked up from germline, CDR1 is SGHRS and CDR2 is YFSETQ. The CDR3 region is CASSQGLAGVEETQYF. In DNA form, the CDR3 reads TGCGCCAGCAGCCAGGGACTAGCGGGAGTTGAAGAGACCCAGTACTTC.

This clone was found a few times. The rearrangement uses TRBV5-6 and TRBJ2-1, with D unclear. CDR1 and CDR2 (germline): SGHDT, YYEEEE. Trimming removed 1 base at V and 7 bases at J, with 15 bases between. The CDR3 loop spans 15 amino acids. CDR3 coding DNA: TGTGCCAGCAGCTTGTCTGGCGGCGCGAGGAATGAGCAGTTCTTC. It codes for CASSLSGGARNEQFF.

The V gene is TRBV28, the J gene TRBJ2-1; 8 nucleotides match TRBD2. V lost 5 bases to trimming and J lost 7 bases; unmatched junction nucleotides: 10. The CDR3 runs 15 residues. Germline V gives CDR1 MDHEN, CDR2 SYDVKM. The CDR3 DNA reads as TGTGCCAGCAGTCCCTTACTAGCGGCAAGGAATGAGCAGTTCTTC. It is translated as CASSPLLAARNEQFF. Using reference TRBV28 and TRBJ2-1 for the parts outside the CDR3, the full variable domain is DVKVTQSSRYLVKRTGEKVFLECVQDMDHENMFWYRQDPGLGLRLIYFSYDVKMKEKGDIPEGYSVSREKKERFSLILESASTNQTSMYLCASSPLLAARNEQFFGPGTRLTVL.

This chain links TRBV6-1 with TRBJ2-3; no firm D call. CDR1 and CDR2 from the germline V gene are MNHNS and SASEGT. CDR3 length equals 11 residues. With 3 bases removed from V and 6 bases from J, the gap between germline ends came to 4 bases. CDR3 protein: CASSDRDTQYF. The CDR3 bases are TGTGCCAGCAGTGACAGGGATACGCAGTATTTT.

The V call is TRBV10-3, the J call TRBJ2-1, with 14 bases that match TRBD2. V shed 2 bases, J shed 6 bases, and the junction held 0 bases outside the gene matches. CDR1 ENHRY and CDR2 SYGVKD come from the germline V gene. This CDR3 comprises 15 residues. The CDR3: CAISEGLAGGNEQFF. CDR3 nucleotide sequence: TGTGCCATCAGTGAGGGACTAGCGGGAGGCAATGAGCAGTTCTTC.

This clone showed up just a few times. The sample holds other DNA sequences that translate to the same CDR3. This chain uses TRBV30 with TRBJ2-1, with D unclear. The CDR3 runs 14 residues. V lost 4 bases and J lost 0, with 10 bases in between. In germline, CDR1 is GTSNPN, CDR2 SVGIG (reference sequence). The CDR3 loop is CAWTLGRSYNEQFF. DNA of the CDR3: TGTGCCTGGACCCTCGGTCGCTCCTACAATGAGCAGTTCTTC. The full variable domain, its missing parts supplied by reference TRBV30 and TRBJ2-1, is SQTIHQWPATLVQPVGSPLSLECTVEGTSNPNLYWYRQAAGRGLQLLFYSVGIGQISSEVPQNLSASRPQDRQFILSSKKLLLSDSGFYLCAWTLGRSYNEQFFGPGTRLTVL.

This clone appeared a few times. This chain joins TRBV14 and TRBJ2-7; D is perhaps TRBD1 (5 bases). The germline CDR1 and CDR2 sequences are SGHDN and FVKESK. Trimming took off 3 bases at V and 4 bases at J, with 13 bases between the two ends. The CDR3 sequence is 14 residues long. CDR3 residues: CASSHATEKYEQYF. CDR3 DNA sequence: TGTGCCAGCAGCCACGCGACAGAAAAATACGAGCAGTACTTC. The full variable domain, its missing parts supplied by reference TRBV14 and TRBJ2-7, is EAGVTQFPSHSVIEKGQTVTLRCDPISGHDNLYWYRRVMGKEIKFLLHFVKESKQDESGMPNNRFLAERTGGTYSTLKVQPAELEDSGVYFCASSHATEKYEQYFGPGTRLTVT.

This clone was counted a few times. The rearrangement links TRBV30 to TRBJ2-7; tentatively, D is TRBD2 (5 bases). This CDR3 comprises 11 residues. V was clipped by 5 bases and J by 5 bases, with 10 bases between them. CDR1 and CDR2 (germline): GTSNPN, SVGIG (reference sequence). The CDR3 DNA follows: TGTGCCTGGGGCCTCGGGAACGAGCAGTACTTC. This codes for CAWGLGNEQYF.

The gene calls are TRBV29-1 and TRBJ2-3; 9 bases are shared with TRBD2. The V and J ends lost 6 bases and 5 bases, in that order; junction bases with no gene match: 9. Germline V CDR1 and CDR2: SQVTM, ANQGSEA. The CDR3 length is 14 residues. The CDR3 region has the DNA TGCAGCGTCGATCTAGCGGGACGGGGAGATACGCAGTATTTT. Encoded protein: CSVDLAGRGDTQYF.

The chain carries TRBV20-1 and TRBJ2-1; D gene uncertain. The CDR3 is 11 amino acids. Germline V gene lookup returns CDR1 DFQATT and CDR2 SNEGSKA (reference sequence). Deletions cut 4 bases from V and 8 bases from J, with 9 bases between. The chain's CDR3 is CSAIPGDEQFF. CDR3 sequence (DNA): TGCAGTGCTATCCCGGGCGATGAGCAGTTCTTC.

CDR3 nucleotides: TGTGCCAGCACCCTATCACTCAGCATCGATGAGCAGTTCTTC. It yields the protein CASTLSLSIDEQFF. The chain has TRBV7-2 and TRBJ2-1; D gene ambiguous. V was cut by 7 bases and J by 8 bases, with 18 bases left in between. Per germline, CDR1 SGHTA and CDR2 FQGNSA. CDR3 length: 14 residues.

The V gene is TRBV6-5, the J gene TRBJ1-4; 9 bases are shared with TRBD1. This CDR3 spans 13 amino acids. V trimming: 6 bases; J trimming: 8 bases; junction bases outside the gene matches: 4. The germline gives CDR1 MNHEY, CDR2 SVGAGI. The CDR3: CASRGQGKEKLFF. CDR3 nucleotide sequence: TGTGCCAGCAGGGGACAGGGCAAAGAAAAACTGTTTTTT.

The chain employs TRBV6-5 and TRBJ2-1; 9 bases line up with TRBD2. Per the germline V gene, CDR1 is MNHEY and CDR2 is SVGAGI. The V gene end was trimmed by 2 bases and the J gene end by 3 bases; junction bases not matched to a gene: 5. The CDR3 has 16 amino acids. CDR3 in amino acids: CASSYGGSGSYNEQFF. CDR3 sequence (DNA): TGTGCCAGCAGTTACGGTGGTAGCGGGAGCTACAATGAGCAGTTCTTC.

V usage is TRBV9 and J usage is TRBJ2-5; 8 positions match TRBD1. J gave up 11 bases and V 0 bases, and 9 bases lay outside the gene matches. CDR3 length equals 14 residues. Per the germline V gene, CDR1 is SGDLS and CDR2 is YYNGEE. The CDR3 coding sequence is TGTGCCAGCAGCGTAGCGGGGACAGGTGTACGGCAGTACTTC. It yields the protein CASSVAGTGVRQYF. Supplemented by reference TRBV9 and TRBJ2-5, the full variable domain reads DSGVTQTPKHLITATGQRVTLRCSPRSGDLSVYWYQQSLDQGLQFLIQYYNGEERAKGNILERFSAQQFPDLHSELNLSSLELGDSALYFCASSVAGTGVRQYFGPGTRLLVL.